The T cell receptor beta chain described here comes from a study of T-cell memory formation after mild COVID-19. Study summary: Largely, TCR clusters stayed within a single donor. Study results and limitations: Among contracting clones, CD4+ were mainly CM/EM and CD8+ enriched in EMRA. Clonal second-wave expansions that peaked on day 37 had unconfirmed SARS-CoV-2 specificity.

TCR alpha and TCR beta cDNA libraries carrying sample barcodes and UMIs were produced by 5'RACE using constant-segment primers. TCRdb reprocessed the 5' RACE reads via MiXCR and lists one record per CDR3 protein. The sample records fewer than 600,000 distinct CDR3 sequences, about a fifth being singletons. Germline assignment: CDR1 SEHNR and CDR2 FQNEAQ (reference sequence). Trimming took off 4 bases at V and 14 bases at J, with 14 bases between the two ends. The CDR3 totals 11 residues. This clonotype has more than one count but fewer than ten. What it binds is not known. The chain carries TRBV7-9 and TRBJ1-2; D perhaps matches TRBD1 (5 bases). This clonotype originated in an adult woman who had mild COVID-19 (a few samples of this study predate the infection). Cell type and time point are not known. The sequenced material came from PBMCs or a T cell subset sorted from them (not recorded which). The CDR3 bases are TGTGCCAGCAGCTCGGGGACCGGCTTTACCTTC. It translates to CASSSGTGFTF.